The source of this T cell receptor (beta chain) is a study of T cell responses to AZD1222 COVID-19 vaccine. Looking at the study overall: Whether given at about 4 or about 12 weeks, second doses were pooled. Study-level findings and limits: Spike-specific TCR repertoires showed rising breadth and depth after two AZD1222 doses.

The method was immunoSEQ multiplex PCR; TCRdb's version includes in-frame clones alone and lacks a portion of them. The profile shows about 180,000 clones, around nine tenths of them singletons. About this clone: Its target is unknown.

The CDR3 runs to 15 residues. Germline V gene data show CDR1 as SGDLS and CDR2 as YYNGEE. V shed 0 bases and J 7 bases; nucleotides not matched to a gene: 8. This clonotype was obtained from an adult in good health. The specimen comprised peripheral blood, sampled on day 0 of AZD1222 vaccination. This chain connects TRBV9 to TRBJ1-2; 8 positions match TRBD1. This chain's CDR3 is CASSVGTGKLTGYTF. The CDR3 region has the DNA TGTGCCAGCAGCGTAGGGACAGGGAAGTTGACTGGCTACACCTTC. The variable domain in full, completed from reference TRBV9 and TRBJ1-2, reads DSGVTQTPKHLITATGQRVTLRCSPRSGDLSVYWYQQSLDQGLQFLIQYYNGEERAKGNILERFSAQQFPDLHSELNLSSLELGDSALYFCASSVGTGKLTGYTFGSGTRLTVV.